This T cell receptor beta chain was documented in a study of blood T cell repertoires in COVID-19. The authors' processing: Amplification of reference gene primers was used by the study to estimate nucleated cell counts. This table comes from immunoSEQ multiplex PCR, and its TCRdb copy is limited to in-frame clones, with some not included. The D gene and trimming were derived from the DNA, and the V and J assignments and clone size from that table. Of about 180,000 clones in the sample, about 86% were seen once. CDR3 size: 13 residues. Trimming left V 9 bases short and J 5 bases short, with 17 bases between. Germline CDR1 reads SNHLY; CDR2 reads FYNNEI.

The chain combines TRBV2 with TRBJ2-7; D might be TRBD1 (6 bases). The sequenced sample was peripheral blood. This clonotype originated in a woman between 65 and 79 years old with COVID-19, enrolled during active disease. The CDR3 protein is CASSTGPFHEQYF. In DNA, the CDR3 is TGTGCCAGTAGTACAGGGCCCTTCCACGAGCAGTACTTC.